This record concerns one T cell receptor beta chain sequence. What it binds is unknown. Trimming took 0 bases from V and 4 from J, leaving 13 bases between them. From germline, CDR1 is KGHSH and CDR2 LQKENI. CDR3 length equals 15 residues. The sample is drawn from a study of cytomegalovirus exposure and HLA in healthy donors. Points from the study as a whole: By HLA locus, TCR association rates varied in a later analysis, with DRB1 showing the most and HLA-C the fewest. Researchers catalogued some 160 TCR beta chains as cytomegalovirus-associated.

At collection, donors were nominally healthy, but unrecorded immune exposures were probable. The PCR used 60 Vbeta and 13 Jbeta primers. Clones were read by immunoSEQ multiplex PCR, and TCRdb kept only the in-frame ones, dropping some. The repertoire has roughly 200,000 clones, 80% to 90% of them found once; the top ten carry 1.5% to 2%. The sequenced material came from PBMCs. The sequence derives from a man aged 35-49 years in good health and CMV-seropositive. The rearrangement links TRBV18 to TRBJ2-7, with D possibly being TRBD2 (6 bases). In DNA, the CDR3 is TGTGCCAGCTCACCACCGTCGCATGGGGGGTACGAGCAGTACTTC. Protein product: CASSPPSHGGYEQYF.